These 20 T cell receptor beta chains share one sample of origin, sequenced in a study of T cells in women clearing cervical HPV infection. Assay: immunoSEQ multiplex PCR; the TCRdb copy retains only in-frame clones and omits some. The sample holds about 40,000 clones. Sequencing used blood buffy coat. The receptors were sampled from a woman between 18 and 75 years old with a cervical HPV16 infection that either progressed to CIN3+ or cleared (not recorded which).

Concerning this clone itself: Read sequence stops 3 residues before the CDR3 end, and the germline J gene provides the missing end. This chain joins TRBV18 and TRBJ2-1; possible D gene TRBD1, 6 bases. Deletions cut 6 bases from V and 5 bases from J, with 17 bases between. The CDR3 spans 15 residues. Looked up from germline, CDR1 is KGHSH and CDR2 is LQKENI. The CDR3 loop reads CASSQRTAPNNEQFF. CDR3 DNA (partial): TGTGCCAGCTCGCAGCGGACAGCTCCCAACAATGAG.

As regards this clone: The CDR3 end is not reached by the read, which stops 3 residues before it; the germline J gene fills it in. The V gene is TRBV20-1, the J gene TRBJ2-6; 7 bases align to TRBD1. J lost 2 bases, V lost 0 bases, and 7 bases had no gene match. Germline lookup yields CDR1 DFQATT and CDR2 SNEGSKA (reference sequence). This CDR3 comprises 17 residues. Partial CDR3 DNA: TGCAGTGCTAGAGACCTTGCCGGGACAGCTGGGGCCAACGTC. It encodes CSARDLAGTAGANV. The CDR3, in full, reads CSARDLAGTAGANVLTF.

CDR3 sequence: CAISAQGEKGNYGYTF. CDR3 DNA (partial): TGTGCCATCAGTGCCCAGGGGGAAAAGGGGAACTATGGC. J is TRBJ1-2 and V is TRBV10-3, with 7 bases matching TRBD1. The read terminates 3 residues before the CDR3 end, so the remaining end is supplied by the germline J gene. Germline V lookup: CDR1 ENHRY, CDR2 SYGVKD. V was pared by 4 bases and J by 2 bases, with 10 bases of the junction left unmatched. The CDR3 sequence is 16 residues long.

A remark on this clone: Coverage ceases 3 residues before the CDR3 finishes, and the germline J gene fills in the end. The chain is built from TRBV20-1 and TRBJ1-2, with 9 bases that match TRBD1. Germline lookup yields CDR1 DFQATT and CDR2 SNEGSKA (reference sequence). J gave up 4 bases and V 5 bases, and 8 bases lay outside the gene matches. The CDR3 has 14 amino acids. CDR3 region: CSAADRGEGYGYTF. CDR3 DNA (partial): TGCAGTGCTGCTGACAGGGGGGAGGGCTATGGC.

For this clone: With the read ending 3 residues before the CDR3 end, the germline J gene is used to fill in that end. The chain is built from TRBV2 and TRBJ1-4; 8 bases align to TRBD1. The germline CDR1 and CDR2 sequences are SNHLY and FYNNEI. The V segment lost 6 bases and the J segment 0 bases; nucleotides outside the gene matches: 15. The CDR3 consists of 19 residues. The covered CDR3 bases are TGTGCCAGCAGCGTAACCCGGGACAGGACGGTTGCAACTAATGAAAAA. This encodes CASSVTRDRTVATNEK. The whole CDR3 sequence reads CASSVTRDRTVATNEKLFF.

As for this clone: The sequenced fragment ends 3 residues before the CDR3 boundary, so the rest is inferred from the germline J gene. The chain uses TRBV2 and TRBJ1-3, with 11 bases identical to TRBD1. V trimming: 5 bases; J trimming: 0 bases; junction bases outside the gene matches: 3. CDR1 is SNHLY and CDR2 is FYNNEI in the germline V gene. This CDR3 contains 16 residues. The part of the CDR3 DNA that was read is TGTGCCAGCAGTTGGGACAGGGGGACCTCTGGAAACACC. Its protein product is CASSWDRGTSGNT. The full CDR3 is CASSWDRGTSGNTIYF.

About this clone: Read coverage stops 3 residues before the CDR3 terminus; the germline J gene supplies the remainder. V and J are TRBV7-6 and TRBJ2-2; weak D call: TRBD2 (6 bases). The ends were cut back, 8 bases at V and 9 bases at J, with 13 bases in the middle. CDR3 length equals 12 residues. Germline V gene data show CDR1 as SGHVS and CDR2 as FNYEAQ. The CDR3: CASSEGPRELFF. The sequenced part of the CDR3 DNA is TGTGCCAGCTCGGAGGGTCCCAGGGAG.

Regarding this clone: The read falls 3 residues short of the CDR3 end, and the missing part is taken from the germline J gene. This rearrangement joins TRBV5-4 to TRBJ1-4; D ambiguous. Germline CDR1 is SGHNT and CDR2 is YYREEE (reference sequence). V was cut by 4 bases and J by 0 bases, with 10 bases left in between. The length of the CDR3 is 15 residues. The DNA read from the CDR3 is TGTGCCAGCAGCACACAACAGTCAACTAATGAAAAA. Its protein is CASSTQQSTNEK. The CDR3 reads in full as CASSTQQSTNEKLFF.

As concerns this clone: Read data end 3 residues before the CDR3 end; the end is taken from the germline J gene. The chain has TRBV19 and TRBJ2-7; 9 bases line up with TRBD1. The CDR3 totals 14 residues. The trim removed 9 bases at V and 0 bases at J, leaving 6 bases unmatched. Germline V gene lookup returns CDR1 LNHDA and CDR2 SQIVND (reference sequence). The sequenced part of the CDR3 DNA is TGTGCCAGCTCCCGGGACAGGGCCTCCTACGAG. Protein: CASSRDRASYE. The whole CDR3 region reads CASSRDRASYEQYF. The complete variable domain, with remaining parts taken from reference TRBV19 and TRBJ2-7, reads DGGITQSPKYLFRKEGQNVTLSCEQNLNHDAMYWYRQDPGQGLRLIYYSQIVNDFQKGDIAEGYSVSREKKESFPLTVTSAQKNPTAFYLCASSRDRASYEQYFGPGTRLTVT.

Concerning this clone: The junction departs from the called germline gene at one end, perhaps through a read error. The sequenced CDR3 bases are TGCAGTGCGAGAGGGACAGGGAACCCCCTCGAG. It is translated as CSARGTGNPLE. The complete CDR3 sequence is CSARGTGNPLEQYF. The rearrangement uses TRBV20-1 and TRBJ2-7, with 9 bases fitting TRBD1. The observed sequence ends 3 residues before the CDR3 terminus, with the missing tail filled in from the germline J gene. The CDR3 covers 14 residues. Germline CDR1 is DFQATT and CDR2 is SNEGSKA (reference sequence).

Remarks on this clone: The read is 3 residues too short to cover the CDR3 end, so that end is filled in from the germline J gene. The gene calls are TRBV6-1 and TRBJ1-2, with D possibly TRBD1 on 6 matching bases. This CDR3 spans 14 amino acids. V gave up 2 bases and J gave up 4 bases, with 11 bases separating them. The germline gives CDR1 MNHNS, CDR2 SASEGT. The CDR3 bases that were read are TGTGCCAGCAGTGAACTCACAGGGACCTATGGC. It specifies CASSELTGTYG. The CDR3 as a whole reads CASSELTGTYGYTF.

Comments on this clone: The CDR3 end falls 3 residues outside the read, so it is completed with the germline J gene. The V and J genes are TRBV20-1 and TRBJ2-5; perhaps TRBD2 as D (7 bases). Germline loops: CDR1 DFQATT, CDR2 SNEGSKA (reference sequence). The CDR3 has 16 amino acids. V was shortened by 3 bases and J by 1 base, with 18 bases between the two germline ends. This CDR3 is CSASRGGGLVQETQYF. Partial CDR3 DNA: TGCAGTGCTAGCCGAGGGGGGGGGTTAGTCCAAGAGACC.

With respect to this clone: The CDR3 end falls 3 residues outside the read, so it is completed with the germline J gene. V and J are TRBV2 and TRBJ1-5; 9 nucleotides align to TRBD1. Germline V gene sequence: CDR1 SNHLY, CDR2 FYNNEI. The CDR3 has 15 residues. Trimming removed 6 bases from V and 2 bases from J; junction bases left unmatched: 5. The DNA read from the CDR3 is TGTGCCAGCAGCGGACAGGGGAGTGGCAATCAGCCC. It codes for CASSGQGSGNQP. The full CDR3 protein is CASSGQGSGNQPQHF.

The CDR3 spells CATSRVLDTSSGYTF. CDR3 bases read: TGTGCCACCAGCAGAGTCCTCGACACGTCTTCTGGC. The chain is built from TRBV15 and TRBJ1-2, with D uncertain. The read gets to within 3 residues of the CDR3 end, and the germline J gene fills in the rest. The CDR3 runs 15 residues. V was cut by 1 base and J by 7 bases, with 16 bases left in between. Germline V gives CDR1 LNHNV, CDR2 YYDKDF (reference sequence).

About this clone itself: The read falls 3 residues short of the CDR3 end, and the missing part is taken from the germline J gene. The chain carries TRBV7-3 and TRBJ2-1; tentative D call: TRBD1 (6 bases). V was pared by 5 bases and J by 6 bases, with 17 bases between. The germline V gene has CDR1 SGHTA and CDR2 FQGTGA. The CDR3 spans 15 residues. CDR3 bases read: TGTGCCAGCAGCCTTCAGTGGGGGCTGACCAATGAG. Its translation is CASSLQWGLTNE. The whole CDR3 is CASSLQWGLTNEQFF.

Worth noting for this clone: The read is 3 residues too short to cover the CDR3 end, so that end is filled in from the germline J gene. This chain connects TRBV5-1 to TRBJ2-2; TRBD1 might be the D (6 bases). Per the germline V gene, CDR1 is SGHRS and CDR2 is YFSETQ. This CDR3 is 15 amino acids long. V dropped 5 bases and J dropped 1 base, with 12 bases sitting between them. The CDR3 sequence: CASSRLTGNTGELFF. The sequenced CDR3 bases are TGCGCCAGCAGTAGGTTGACAGGGAACACCGGGGAG.

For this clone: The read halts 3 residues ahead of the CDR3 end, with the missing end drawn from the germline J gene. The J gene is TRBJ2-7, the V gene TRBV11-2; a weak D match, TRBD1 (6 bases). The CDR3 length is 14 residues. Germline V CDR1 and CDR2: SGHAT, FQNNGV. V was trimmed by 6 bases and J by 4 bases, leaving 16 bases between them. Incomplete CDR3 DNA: TGTGCCAGCAGGGCAGGGGACATTCCGTACGAG. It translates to CASRAGDIPYE. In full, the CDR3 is CASRAGDIPYEQYF.

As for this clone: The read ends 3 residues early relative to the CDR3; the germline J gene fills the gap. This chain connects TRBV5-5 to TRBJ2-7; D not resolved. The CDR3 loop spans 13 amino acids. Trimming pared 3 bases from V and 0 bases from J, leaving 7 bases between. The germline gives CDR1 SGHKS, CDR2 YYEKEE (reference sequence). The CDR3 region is CASSSYSSYEQYF. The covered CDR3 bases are TGTGCCAGCAGCTCCTACAGCTCCTACGAG.

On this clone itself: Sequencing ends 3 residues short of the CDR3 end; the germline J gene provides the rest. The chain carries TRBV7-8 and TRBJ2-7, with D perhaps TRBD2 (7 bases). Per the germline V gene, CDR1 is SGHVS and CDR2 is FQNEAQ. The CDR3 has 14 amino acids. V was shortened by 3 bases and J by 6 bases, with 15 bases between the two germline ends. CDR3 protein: CASSLEGGLGEQYF. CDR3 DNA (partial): TGTGCCAGCAGCTTGGAGGGGGGGCTAGGCGAG.

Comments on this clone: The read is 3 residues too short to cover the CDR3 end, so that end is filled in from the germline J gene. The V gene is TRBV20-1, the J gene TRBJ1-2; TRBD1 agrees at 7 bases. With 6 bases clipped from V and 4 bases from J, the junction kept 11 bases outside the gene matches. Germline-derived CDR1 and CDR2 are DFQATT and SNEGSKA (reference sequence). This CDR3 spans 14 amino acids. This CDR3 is CSAEGAGGLYGYTF. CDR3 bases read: TGCAGTGCCGAGGGCGCAGGGGGTCTCTATGGC.